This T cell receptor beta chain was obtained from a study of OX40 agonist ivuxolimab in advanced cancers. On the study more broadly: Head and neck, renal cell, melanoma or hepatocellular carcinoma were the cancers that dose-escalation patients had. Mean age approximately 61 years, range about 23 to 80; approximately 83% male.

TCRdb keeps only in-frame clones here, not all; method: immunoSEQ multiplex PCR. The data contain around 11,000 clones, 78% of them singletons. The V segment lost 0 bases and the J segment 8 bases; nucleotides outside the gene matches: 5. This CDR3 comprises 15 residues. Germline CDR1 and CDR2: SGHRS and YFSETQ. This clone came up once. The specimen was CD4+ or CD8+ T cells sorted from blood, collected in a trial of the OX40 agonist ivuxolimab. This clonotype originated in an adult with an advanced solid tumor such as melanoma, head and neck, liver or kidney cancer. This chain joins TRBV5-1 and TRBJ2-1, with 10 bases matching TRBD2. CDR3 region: CASSLALSGGDEQFF. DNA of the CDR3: TGCGCCAGCAGCTTGGCCCTAAGCGGGGGGGATGAGCAGTTCTTC.